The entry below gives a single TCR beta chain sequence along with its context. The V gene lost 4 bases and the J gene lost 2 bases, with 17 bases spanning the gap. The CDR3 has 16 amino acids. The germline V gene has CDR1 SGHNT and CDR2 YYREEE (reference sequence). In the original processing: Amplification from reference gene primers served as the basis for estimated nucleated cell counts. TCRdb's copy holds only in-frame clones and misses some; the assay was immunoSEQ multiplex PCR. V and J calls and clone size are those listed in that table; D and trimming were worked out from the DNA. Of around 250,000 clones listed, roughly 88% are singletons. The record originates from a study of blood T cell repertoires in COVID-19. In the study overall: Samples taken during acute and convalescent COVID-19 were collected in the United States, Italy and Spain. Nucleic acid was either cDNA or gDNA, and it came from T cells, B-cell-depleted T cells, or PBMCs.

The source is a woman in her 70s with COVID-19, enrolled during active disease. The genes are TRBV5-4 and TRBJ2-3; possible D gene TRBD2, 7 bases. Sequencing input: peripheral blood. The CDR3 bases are TGTGCCAGCAGCCCAGGGGCTAGCGGCACCACAGATACGCAGTATTTT. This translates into CASSPGASGTTDTQYF.